This record concerns one T cell receptor (beta chain) sequence. Its target is unknown. The data were taken from a study of cytotoxic CD8 clonotypes in ibrutinib-treated CLL. Background on the study: By median around 69 months, approximately twelve had progressed and about 15 stayed remitted; responses had been 2 complete and approximately 24 partial.

Study-level points and caveats: Sampling times (in sustained-remission versus progressing patients) were not the same. While tracking circulating CD8+ T-cell counts, baseline clonality exceeded that of age-matched healthy donors. At progression, clonality fell back toward baseline after rising at ibrutinib response.

Trimming left V 1 base short and J 1 base short, with 16 bases between. In germline, CDR1 is LNHNV, CDR2 YYDKDF (reference sequence). CDR3 length: 18 residues. Measured with immunoSEQ multiplex PCR; TCRdb has only the in-frame clones, and not every one. The data contain fewer than 400,000 clones, around 66% of them singletons. The origin of this receptor is a human donor with chronic lymphocytic leukemia. This material consisted of PBMCs, taken after 36 months of ibrutinib treatment. This chain uses TRBV15 with TRBJ1-4; D gene uncertain. The CDR3 DNA reads TGTGCCACCAGCAGAGCCCTAGACCCACGGGTAACTAATGAAAAACTGTTTTTT. Amino acids: CATSRALDPRVTNEKLFF. Complete variable domain (other parts from reference TRBV15 and TRBJ1-4): DAMVIQNPRYQVTQFGKPVTLSCSQTLNHNVMYWYQQKSSQAPKLLFHYYDKDFNNEADTPDNFQSRRPNTSFCFLDIRSPGLGDTAMYLCATSRALDPRVTNEKLFFGSGTQLSVL.